This T cell receptor (beta chain) was recorded in a study of CD8 T cells in Susac syndrome (dated by TCRdb to the late 2010s). Regarding the research as a whole: Among the Susac syndrome patients who were sequenced, clinically active disease was present in about 6 and clinical remission was observed in roughly eight. The study used repertoire sequencing to test whether antigen drove CD8+ T cell activation and differentiation in Susac syndrome. At blood withdrawal, Susac syndrome patients were either therapy-naive, taking corticosteroids (in some cases with IVIg as well), or taking IVIg alone. What the authors observed across the whole study: No clonal expansion was detected in the CD4+ T cell repertoire of Susac syndrome patients. The number of individuals in the TCR sequencing and HLA analysis was recognized as being relatively small.

RNA was extracted using the RNeasy kit, and about 0.5 to 1 ug of the RNA was reverse transcribed with random hexamers. The immunoSEQ multiplex PCR assay, which covers 54 Vbeta and 13 Jbeta segments, was used to amplify TCR beta CDR3 regions. PCR amplification bias was corrected using a synthetic template baseline for primer optimization and computational correction. The authors' analysis ran thus. Reads were annotated to V, D and J genes according to IMGT and were analyzed with immunoSEQ Analyzer, with only productive sequences retained. Clonality was computed as one minus Shannon entropy normalized by log2 of the number of productive unique sequences. For each patient and control, public and private clones were evaluated among the 100 most prevalent clones. Clones were defined as Susac-specific if absent from the healthy and MS cohorts, from more than 900 published viral clones and from other ImmuneACCESS disease sequences. TCRdb trimmed the raw reads at Q25, called clones with MiXCR and kept productive beta chains. Merged by CDR3 protein, the rows form single entries marked with the most common genes and DNA. Here the V and J calls rest on TCRdb's processing, not on the authors' analysis. The sample data list around 200,000 distinct CDR3 sequences, and about 94% of these were observed just once. The leading ten clones occupy around 0.1% of the sample.

Peripheral blood CD8+ and CD4+ T cells from healthy donors, Susac syndrome patients and multiple sclerosis patients were profiled using high-throughput TCR beta sequencing. The Susac syndrome patients fulfilled recently defined diagnostic criteria for definite or probable disease. Bulk CD8+ and CD4+ T cells were purified by magnetic negative isolation, while CD8+ TEMRA cells were enriched using FACS. Blood was drawn into EDTA tubes, processed within 24 hours, and PBMCs were isolated by density gradient centrifugation. PBMCs intended for TCR sequencing were cryopreserved in liquid nitrogen and were subsequently thawed in a 37 degrees C water bath. A purity of at least 90% was achieved for sorted or isolated CD4+, CD8+ and CD8+ TEMRA cells. As to this clonotype: Its antigen is still unknown. No per-base quality is available; no much larger clone lies one base away.

The CDR3 starts with the cysteine, ends with the phenylalanine, and has 15 residues. Here the CDR3 DNA is all that survives: 45 bases in frame from base 1. Unmatched junction bases come to 5, with V trimmed by 6 bases and J by 1 base. As encoded in the germline V gene, CDR1 is ENHRY while CDR2 is SYGVKD. The sequenced material came from CD4+ T cells from PBMCs. The receptor chain draws on TRBV10-3 and TRBJ1-1; the central 10 bases match TRBD1. The receptor was derived from a human donor with Susac syndrome. The bases read TGTGCCATCAGACGGGACAGGGGATCGAACACTGAAGCTTTCTTT. Translation gives CAIRRDRGSNTEAFF.